Listed below are T cell receptor beta chains from one sample, sequenced in a study of blood T cell repertoires in COVID-19. Profiling relied on immunoSEQ multiplex PCR, and the TCRdb table lists in-frame clones only, not all of them. The sample consists of approximately 270,000 clones, 89% of them appearing once. Sample: PBMCs or T cells enriched from blood (not recorded which). The source of these receptors is a woman aged 60 to 75 who had recovered from COVID-19. CDR3s include the opening cysteine and the closing phenylalanine or tryptophan. D genes are given only for firm matches. A row's size may be missing; if present it is once, few, many or a size class.

17 TRBJ2-2 NA TRBV30 TRBD2 CAWRPPTSGRNTGELFF TGTGCCTGGCGACCACCGACTAGCGGGAGGAACACCGGGGAGCTGTTTTTT
15 TRBJ2-1 few TRBV9 NA CASSPEDSFYNEQFF TGTGCCAGCAGCCCAGAGGACAGTTTCTACAATGAGCAGTTCTTC
15 TRBJ2-1 NA TRBV5-1 NA CATRRGGSSYNEQFF TGCGCCACCCGAAGGGGCGGAAGCTCCTACAATGAGCAGTTCTTC
15 TRBJ2-1 NA TRBV14 NA CASSLRHGGRDEQFF TGTGCCAGCAGCCTACGACATGGGGGCCGGGATGAGCAGTTCTTC
13 TRBJ2-7 NA TRBV7-9 NA CASSSTPDYEQYF TGTGCCAGCAGCTCGACTCCAGACTACGAGCAGTACTTC
16 TRBJ2-3 NA TRBV10-1 TRBD2 CASSEMAGGLTDTQYF TGCGCCAGCAGTGAAATGGCGGGGGGACTCACAGATACGCAGTATTTT
14 TRBJ2-7 NA TRBV9 NA CASSVGGSRNEQYF TGTGCCAGCAGCGTTGGGGGGAGTAGAAACGAGCAGTACTTC
14 TRBJ1-6 NA TRBV3-1/TRBV3-2 TRBD1 CASSQTTGNSPLHF TGTGCCAGCAGCCAAACGACAGGGAATTCACCCCTCCACTTT
14 TRBJ2-1 NA TRBV10-3 NA CAITERSAEDEQFF TGTGCCATCACCGAACGTTCGGCAGAGGATGAGCAGTTCTTC
11 TRBJ2-1 NA TRBV30 TRBD2 CASGLAGEQFF TGTGCCTCCGGACTAGCGGGAGAGCAGTTCTTC
11 TRBJ2-1 NA TRBV28 NA CASSLNNEQFF TGTGCCAGCAGTCTTAATAATGAGCAGTTCTTC
18 TRBJ1-3 NA TRBV7-8 NA CASSLKIVGLYSGNTIYF TGTGCCAGCAGCTTAAAGATAGTAGGACTTTACTCTGGAAACACCATATATTTT
14 TRBJ2-6 NA TRBV18 NA CASSPPVSRNVLTF TGTGCCAGCTCACCACCGGTAAGCCGCAACGTCCTGACTTTC
15 TRBJ2-3 NA TRBV2 TRBD2 CASSMTSGGADTQYF TGTGCCAGCTCTATGACTAGCGGGGGGGCAGATACGCAGTATTTT
14 TRBJ1-2 NA TRBV25-1 NA CASSGPMTGYGYTF TGTGCCAGCAGTGGACCGATGACAGGTTATGGCTACACCTTC
15 TRBJ2-5 NA TRBV27 TRBD2 CASSLLAGVWETQYF TGTGCCAGCAGTTTACTAGCGGGAGTTTGGGAGACCCAGTACTTC
15 TRBJ2-1 NA TRBV6-2/TRBV6-3 TRBD2 CASSYGGSVPNEQFF TGTGCCAGCAGTTACGGCGGGAGCGTCCCCAATGAGCAGTTCTTC
14 TRBJ2-5 NA TRBV28 TRBD1 CASRAGGARETQYF TGTGCCAGCAGAGCAGGGGGCGCGAGAGAGACCCAGTACTTC
17 TRBJ2-3 NA TRBV5-1 TRBD2 CASSLYVTGGRTDTQYF TGCGCCAGCAGCTTGTACGTGACGGGAGGCCGCACAGATACGCAGTATTTT
22 TRBJ1-5 NA TRBV28 NA CASSVLKILTTGRLERNQPQHF TGTGCCAGCAGCGTTCTTAAAATCCTCACCACAGGACGCCTCGAAAGAAATCAGCCCCAGCATTTT
14 TRBJ1-2 NA TRBV7-2 NA CASSFSGEMSGYTF TGTGCCAGCAGCTTTTCAGGGGAGATGTCGGGCTACACCTTC
14 TRBJ1-1 NA TRBV6-5 TRBD1 CASRTGLLNTEAFF TGTGCCAGCAGGACAGGGCTCCTGAACACTGAAGCTTTCTTT
16 TRBJ1-1 NA TRBV27 NA CASSLGGSFGNAEAFF TGTGCCAGCAGTTTAGGGGGCAGTTTCGGAAACGCTGAAGCTTTCTTT
15 TRBJ2-7 NA TRBV7-9 NA CASSSPTSGAYEQYF TGTGCCAGCAGCTCCCCCACCAGCGGTGCTTACGAGCAGTACTTC
15 TRBJ2-2 few TRBV6-5 NA CASGRTPANTGELFF TGTGCCAGCGGTAGGACTCCCGCGAACACCGGGGAGCTGTTTTTT
14 TRBJ1-2 NA TRBV28 TRBD1 CASSFQGASYGYTF TGTGCCAGCAGTTTCCAGGGGGCGAGCTATGGCTACACCTTC
13 TRBJ2-4 NA TRBV28 NA CASSDSRVNIQYF TGTGCCAGCAGTGACAGCAGGGTAAACATTCAGTACTTC
15 TRBJ2-3 NA TRBV6-1 TRBD2 CASSEHRLAGGDRYF TGTGCCAGCAGTGAACACAGACTAGCGGGGGGGGACCGGTATTTT
14 TRBJ1-4 NA TRBV9 NA CASSPLGGNEKLFF TGTGCCAGCAGCCCCCTGGGGGGTAATGAAAAACTGTTTTTT
14 TRBJ1-3 NA TRBV9 TRBD1 CASSAMDRDYTIYF TGTGCCAGCAGCGCCATGGACAGGGACTACACCATATATTTT
13 TRBJ1-1 few TRBV12-3/TRBV12-4 NA CASSFTRGTEAFF TGTGCCAGCAGTTTTACGCGTGGCACTGAAGCTTTCTTT